This T cell receptor (beta chain) was captured by sequencing in a study of CD8 T cells in ankylosing spondylitis. Study findings and constraints: Within ankylosing spondylitis blood, a TCR beta motif made up of roughly eight highly homologous variants appeared to be characteristic. Existing reports had already noted some motif variants in reactive arthritis synovial fluid and blood.

Making the TCR beta libraries involved quantitative 5'-RACE with molecular barcodes. TCRdb re-derived calls from the 5' RACE reads in MiXCR, one entry per CDR3 protein. In the table there are hundreds of thousands of distinct CDR3 sequences, around 26% of which are singletons. A word on this clonotype: Its antigen is as yet unknown.

The length of the CDR3 is 13 residues. Germline loops: CDR1 SNHLY, CDR2 FYNNEI. Trimming left V 1 base short and J 9 bases short, with 12 bases between. The rearrangement links TRBV2 to TRBJ1-1, with D perhaps matching TRBD1 (6 bases). This sequence originates from a male donor with ankylosing spondylitis. Sequenced input: blood, either unsorted or a sorted T cell fraction (not recorded which). The CDR3: CASSEEGTGKAFF. In DNA form, the CDR3 reads TGTGCCAGCAGTGAAGAAGGAACAGGGAAAGCTTTCTTT.